The 5 T cell receptor beta chains below come from one sample, sequenced in a study of CD8 T cells in Susac syndrome. A quantity of about 0.5 to 1 ug RNA underwent reverse transcription using random hexamers. MiXCR was run by TCRdb on the immunoSEQ multiplex PCR reads, yielding one entry per CDR3 protein. The sample includes some 200,000 distinct CDR3 sequences, approximately 95% of them seen just once. Sequences were obtained from CD4+ T cells from PBMCs. The receptor source for this set is a human donor with Susac syndrome.

The genes are TRBV27 and TRBJ2-7, with D uncertain. The CDR3 has 13 residues. The ends were cut back, 4 bases at V and 7 bases at J, with 14 bases in the middle. Germline lookup yields CDR1 MNHEY and CDR2 SMNVEV (reference sequence). This CDR3 is CASSWNGPREQYF. The CDR3 DNA follows: TGTGCCAGCAGTTGGAACGGGCCGAGGGAGCAGTACTTC.

CDR3 DNA sequence: TGTGCCAGCTCACCCGCGGGGAACGAGCAGTACTTC. Amino acid sequence: CASSPAGNEQYF. The V and J genes are TRBV18 and TRBJ2-7, with a possible D match to TRBD2 (6 bases). This CDR3 comprises 12 residues. CDR1 and CDR2 (germline): KGHSH, LQKENI. Trimming stripped 3 bases from V and 5 bases from J, with 8 bases between.

This CDR3 reads CASSPGTGGANTEAFF. CDR3 sequence (DNA): TGTGCCAGCAGCCCCGGGACAGGGGGCGCGAACACTGAAGCTTTCTTT. The rearrangement joins TRBV7-2 to TRBJ1-1, with TRBD1 identical over 12 bases. This CDR3 comprises 16 residues. CDR1 is SGHTA and CDR2 is FQGNSA in the germline V gene. V was pared by 5 bases and J by 1 base, with 5 bases of the junction left unmatched.

The rearrangement joins TRBV29-1 to TRBJ2-1; D is uncertain. The CDR3 is made up of 14 amino acids. The V end lost 7 bases, the J end lost 0 bases, and 13 bases lay between the germline ends. Germline CDR1 is SQVTM and CDR2 is ANQGSEA. The DNA for the CDR3 is TGCAGCGGTGGATCGTTTAGCTCCTACAATGAGCAGTTCTTC. Its translation: CSGGSFSSYNEQFF.

The chain links TRBV19 to TRBJ2-1; 12 bases map to TRBD2. Germline V gene data show CDR1 as LNHDA and CDR2 as SQIVND (reference sequence). CDR3 length: 15 residues. The J segment lost 8 bases and the V segment lost 4 bases, leaving 6 bases of the junction unmatched. Here the CDR3 DNA reads TGTGCCAGTAGTAGCCTAGCGGGGGGGCAGTATGAGCAGTTCTTC. This codes for CASSSLAGGQYEQFF.